The rows below give T cell receptor beta chains drawn from one sample of a study of T cell responses to AZD1222 COVID-19 vaccine. Assay: immunoSEQ multiplex PCR; the TCRdb copy retains only in-frame clones and omits some. The sample includes 130,000 to 150,000 clones, around four fifths seen only once; the top ten take 4.1%. The source was peripheral blood, collected on day 0 of MenACWY control vaccination. These receptors all come from an adult in good health. The CDR3 runs from the conserved cysteine through the conserved F or W. Each record gives: J gene, D gene, clone size, V gene, CDR3 DNA, CDR3 protein. A D gene is named only where the DNA matches it firmly. The size of a clone is reported for some rows only, either as once, few or many, or as a class for expanded clones.

J gene: TRBJ1-6
D gene: .
clone size: .
V gene: TRBV2
CDR3 DNA: TGTGCCAGCGGGAAGGAATCCTATAATTCACCCCTCCACTTT
CDR3 protein: CASGKESYNSPLHF

J gene: TRBJ1-5
D gene: TRBD1
clone size: few
V gene: TRBV7-8
CDR3 DNA: TGTGCCAGCAGCTTAGAGGGCAGGGGGCTAAATCAGCCCCAGCATTTT
CDR3 protein: CASSLEGRGLNQPQHF

J gene: TRBJ1-1
D gene: .
clone size: few
V gene: TRBV19
CDR3 DNA: TGTGCCAGTAGTAAGCAGGAATGGACTGAAGCTTTCTTT
CDR3 protein: CASSKQEWTEAFF

J gene: TRBJ1-2
D gene: TRBD1
clone size: .
V gene: TRBV4-1
CDR3 DNA: TGCGCCAGCGCCCCAACCGGGACAGGGGCCTATGGCTACACCTTC
CDR3 protein: CASAPTGTGAYGYTF

J gene: TRBJ2-5
D gene: .
clone size: .
V gene: TRBV10-3
CDR3 DNA: TGTGCCATCAGCGGGAAACTAGGAGGGGCGGAGACCCAGTACTTC
CDR3 protein: CAISGKLGGAETQYF

J gene: TRBJ1-4
D gene: .
clone size: .
V gene: TRBV7-2
CDR3 DNA: TGTGCCAGCAGTGATCAGGGGTTTATGGCTAATGAAAAACTGTTTTTT
CDR3 protein: CASSDQGFMANEKLFF

J gene: TRBJ2-3
D gene: TRBD2
clone size: few
V gene: TRBV11-2
CDR3 DNA: TGTGCCAGCAGCTTAGAGAGTGCTAGCGGTCCCTATTTT
CDR3 protein: CASSLESASGPYF

J gene: TRBJ2-2
D gene: .
clone size: .
V gene: TRBV30
CDR3 DNA: TGTGCCTGGAGTGTCCGACCCCACACCGGGGAGCTGTTTTTT
CDR3 protein: CAWSVRPHTGELFF

J gene: TRBJ2-2
D gene: TRBD1
clone size: .
V gene: TRBV11-2
CDR3 DNA: TGTGCCAGCAACTGGGACAGAAACACCGGGGAGCTGTTTTTT
CDR3 protein: CASNWDRNTGELFF

J gene: TRBJ1-6
D gene: .
clone size: .
V gene: TRBV19
CDR3 DNA: TGTGCCAGTAGTATGAAACAGGGTGAGACACCCCTCCACTTT
CDR3 protein: CASSMKQGETPLHF

J gene: TRBJ2-1
D gene: .
clone size: once
V gene: TRBV7-2
CDR3 DNA: TGTGCCAGCAGCTTAGTGGCAGGGTTTGACAATGAGCAGTTCTTC
CDR3 protein: CASSLVAGFDNEQFF

J gene: TRBJ2-5
D gene: TRBD2
clone size: .
V gene: TRBV2
CDR3 DNA: TGTGCCAGCAGTCCCCCCTATCTAGCGGGGGAGGGAGAGACCCAGTACTTC
CDR3 protein: CASSPPYLAGEGETQYF

J gene: TRBJ1-6
D gene: TRBD1
clone size: .
V gene: TRBV6-5
CDR3 DNA: TGTGCCAGCAGTCCCGGACAGGCTAATAATTCACCCCTCCACTTT
CDR3 protein: CASSPGQANNSPLHF

J gene: TRBJ1-1
D gene: .
clone size: .
V gene: TRBV4-1
CDR3 DNA: TGCGCCAGCAGCCAAGGAGGAGGGGGGTGGAACACTGAAGCTTTCTTT
CDR3 protein: CASSQGGGGWNTEAFF

J gene: TRBJ2-2
D gene: TRBD2
clone size: .
V gene: TRBV7-6
CDR3 DNA: TGTGCCAGCAGCCAGGGGACTAGCGGGGGGGCCCGCAACGGGGAGCTGTTTTTT
CDR3 protein: CASSQGTSGGARNGELFF

J gene: TRBJ2-5
D gene: TRBD2
clone size: .
V gene: TRBV11-2
CDR3 DNA: TGTGCCAGCAGCCGGACTAGCGGGGCTGAGACCCAGTACTTC
CDR3 protein: CASSRTSGAETQYF

J gene: TRBJ1-1
D gene: .
clone size: once
V gene: TRBV28
CDR3 DNA: TGTGCCAGCAAAAGGCAGAGAAACACTGAAGCTTTCTTT
CDR3 protein: CASKRQRNTEAFF

J gene: TRBJ2-7
D gene: .
clone size: .
V gene: TRBV2
CDR3 DNA: TGTGCCAGCAGTGAAGGCAGGGGGGATTACGAGCAGTACTTC
CDR3 protein: CASSEGRGDYEQYF

J gene: TRBJ1-5
D gene: TRBD1
clone size: .
V gene: TRBV5-8
CDR3 DNA: TGTGCCAGCAGCCGTCCGGGACAGGGGAGCAATCAGCCCCAGCATTTT
CDR3 protein: CASSRPGQGSNQPQHF

J gene: TRBJ1-6
D gene: TRBD1
clone size: .
V gene: TRBV7-2
CDR3 DNA: TGTGCCAGCAGCTTATTAGGGGACAGGGGTCTGAATTCACCCCTCCACTTT
CDR3 protein: CASSLLGDRGLNSPLHF

J gene: TRBJ2-7
D gene: .
clone size: .
V gene: TRBV28
CDR3 DNA: TGTGCCAGCAGTTGGGGGGGGCGGCCCTACGAGCAGTACTTC
CDR3 protein: CASSWGGRPYEQYF

J gene: TRBJ1-5
D gene: .
clone size: .
V gene: TRBV4-1
CDR3 DNA: TGCGCCAGCAGCCAAGGAGGAATGGGGGGGCGAAGGGATCAGCCCCAGCATTTT
CDR3 protein: CASSQGGMGGRRDQPQHF

J gene: TRBJ2-5
D gene: TRBD2
clone size: few
V gene: TRBV28
CDR3 DNA: TGTGCCAGCAGCCCCCACCTAGCGGGGGGGTCGGTGACCCAGTACTTC
CDR3 protein: CASSPHLAGGSVTQYF

J gene: TRBJ2-3
D gene: TRBD2
clone size: .
V gene: TRBV13
CDR3 DNA: TGTGCCAGCAGCGTCGGACTAGGAGGCACAGATACGCAGTATTTT
CDR3 protein: CASSVGLGGTDTQYF

J gene: TRBJ1-1
D gene: .
clone size: .
V gene: TRBV6-5
CDR3 DNA: TGTGCCAGCAGTTACTCGGAGGGACGCCTTAACTTT
CDR3 protein: CASSYSEGRLNF

J gene: TRBJ1-4
D gene: .
clone size: .
V gene: TRBV7-8
CDR3 DNA: TGTGCCAGCAGCTTAGGGCGGTTTAATGAAAAACTGTTTTTT
CDR3 protein: CASSLGRFNEKLFF

J gene: TRBJ1-2
D gene: .
clone size: few
V gene: TRBV29-1
CDR3 DNA: TGCAGCGTTGGCCGAGGAGTGACAGCGGGCTACACCTTC
CDR3 protein: CSVGRGVTAGYTF

J gene: TRBJ2-7
D gene: .
clone size: .
V gene: TRBV5-1
CDR3 DNA: TGCGCCAGCAGCTTGGCGGGGGACGCCTACGAGCAGTACTTC
CDR3 protein: CASSLAGDAYEQYF

J gene: TRBJ2-2
D gene: TRBD1
clone size: .
V gene: TRBV5-1
CDR3 DNA: TGCGCCAGCAGTGTCAGATCCGGGACAGCTTTGAGAAGCGGGGAGCTGTTTTTT
CDR3 protein: CASSVRSGTALRSGELFF

J gene: TRBJ1-1
D gene: .
clone size: .
V gene: TRBV28
CDR3 DNA: TGTGCCAGCAGAGCTGGGGTGGCCTCGGTCACTGAAGCTTTCTTT
CDR3 protein: CASRAGVASVTEAFF

J gene: TRBJ1-2
D gene: .
clone size: .
V gene: TRBV28
CDR3 DNA: TGTGCCAGCAGTCAATTCGAGGGCCCCTGGGGTGGCTACACCTTC
CDR3 protein: CASSQFEGPWGGYTF

J gene: TRBJ1-4
D gene: .
clone size: .
V gene: TRBV25-1
CDR3 DNA: TGTGCCAGCAGTCCCCTCGGGGAGTTAAATGAAAAACTGTTTTTT
CDR3 protein: CASSPLGELNEKLFF

J gene: TRBJ2-7
D gene: TRBD2
clone size: .
V gene: TRBV6-5
CDR3 DNA: TGTGCCAGCTGGGAGGGCTCCTACGAGCAGTACTTC
CDR3 protein: CASWEGSYEQYF

J gene: TRBJ1-6
D gene: .
clone size: many
V gene: TRBV6-1
CDR3 DNA: TGTGCCAGCAGTGAAGGAGGGGTGGGGCCTAATAATTCACCCCTCCACTTT
CDR3 protein: CASSEGGVGPNNSPLHF

J gene: TRBJ1-1
D gene: TRBD1
clone size: .
V gene: TRBV4-2
CDR3 DNA: TGTGCCAGCAGCCACAGACAGGGGAACACTGAAGCTTTCTTT
CDR3 protein: CASSHRQGNTEAFF

J gene: TRBJ2-1
D gene: .
clone size: .
V gene: TRBV10-2
CDR3 DNA: TGCGCCAGCAGTGAGTCGGGCAGAGCCCTTTACGTCCCCTACAATGAGCAGTTCTTC
CDR3 protein: CASSESGRALYVPYNEQFF

J gene: TRBJ1-1
D gene: .
clone size: .
V gene: TRBV5-1
CDR3 DNA: TGCGCCAGCAGCACAGGAGCCCTGAACACTGAAGCTTTCTTT
CDR3 protein: CASSTGALNTEAFF

J gene: TRBJ2-3
D gene: .
clone size: .
V gene: TRBV4-1
CDR3 DNA: TGCGCCAGCAGCCAAGGATGGGAGTTTACAGATACGCAGTATTTT
CDR3 protein: CASSQGWEFTDTQYF

J gene: TRBJ2-7
D gene: .
clone size: .
V gene: TRBV18
CDR3 DNA: TGTGCCAGCTCACCAGGCGGAGGCGAGCAGTACTTC
CDR3 protein: CASSPGGGEQYF

J gene: TRBJ1-2
D gene: .
clone size: .
V gene: TRBV14
CDR3 DNA: TGTGCCAGCAGCCAACAGGGAACTAACTATGGCTACACCTTC
CDR3 protein: CASSQQGTNYGYTF

J gene: TRBJ2-7
D gene: .
clone size: .
V gene: TRBV29-1
CDR3 DNA: TGCAGCGTCGGTACGGGGGCCTACGAGCAGTACTTC
CDR3 protein: CSVGTGAYEQYF

J gene: TRBJ2-1
D gene: TRBD1
clone size: .
V gene: TRBV10-1
CDR3 DNA: TGCGCCAGCAGCCCTGCCTTTCGGGACAGGGGTGTGAATGAGCAGTTCTTC
CDR3 protein: CASSPAFRDRGVNEQFF

J gene: TRBJ1-3
D gene: .
clone size: .
V gene: TRBV3-1/TRBV3-2
CDR3 DNA: TGTGCCAGCAGCCATGGGTGGGACACCATATATTTT
CDR3 protein: CASSHGWDTIYF

J gene: TRBJ1-2
D gene: .
clone size: .
V gene: TRBV24-1
CDR3 DNA: TGTGCCACCAGTGATTCAACGACACATGGCTACACCTTC
CDR3 protein: CATSDSTTHGYTF

J gene: TRBJ1-6
D gene: .
clone size: .
V gene: TRBV19
CDR3 DNA: TGTGCCAGTAGTAGCGCCCGGGACACCGATCCGGGTTCACCCCTCCACTTT
CDR3 protein: CASSSARDTDPGSPLHF

J gene: TRBJ1-3
D gene: .
clone size: .
V gene: TRBV4-1
CDR3 DNA: TGCGCCAGCAGCCAAGATCTGGCGAAGAGCTCTGGAAACACCATATATTTT
CDR3 protein: CASSQDLAKSSGNTIYF

J gene: TRBJ1-1
D gene: TRBD1
clone size: .
V gene: TRBV6-5
CDR3 DNA: TGTGCCAGCAGCTACAGGGGGGGGATGAACACTGAAGCTTTCTTT
CDR3 protein: CASSYRGGMNTEAFF

J gene: TRBJ1-5
D gene: TRBD1
clone size: .
V gene: TRBV5-1
CDR3 DNA: TGCGCCAGCAGCTTAACAGGGGATAGCAATCAGCCCCAGCATTTT
CDR3 protein: CASSLTGDSNQPQHF

J gene: TRBJ2-1
D gene: .
clone size: .
V gene: TRBV6-5
CDR3 DNA: TGTGCCAGCAGTCCCTGGGGATACAATGAGCAGTTCTTC
CDR3 protein: CASSPWGYNEQFF

J gene: TRBJ1-3
D gene: .
clone size: .
V gene: TRBV3-1/TRBV3-2
CDR3 DNA: TGTGCCAGCAGCCCTTGGACAGACTACTCTGGAAACACCATATATTTT
CDR3 protein: CASSPWTDYSGNTIYF

J gene: TRBJ1-2
D gene: .
clone size: .
V gene: TRBV5-1
CDR3 DNA: TGCGCCAGCAGCTTGGGTGACCCGGATTCCTATGGCTACACCTTC
CDR3 protein: CASSLGDPDSYGYTF

J gene: TRBJ1-1
D gene: .
clone size: .
V gene: TRBV6-1
CDR3 DNA: TGTGCCAGCAGTGAAATTGGGGGGAACACTGAAGCTTTCTTT
CDR3 protein: CASSEIGGNTEAFF

J gene: TRBJ1-2
D gene: TRBD1
clone size: .
V gene: TRBV18
CDR3 DNA: TGTGCCAGCTCACCAAGTAAAGGCGGGACAGGGGTAGTCGGCTACACCTTC
CDR3 protein: CASSPSKGGTGVVGYTF

J gene: TRBJ2-3
D gene: .
clone size: few
V gene: TRBV7-2
CDR3 DNA: TGTGCCAGCAGCTCCTTAAGCACAGATACGCAGTATTTT
CDR3 protein: CASSSLSTDTQYF

J gene: TRBJ2-1
D gene: .
clone size: .
V gene: TRBV12-3/TRBV12-4
CDR3 DNA: TGTGCCAGCAGCTCGGGCCGCTACAATGAGCAGTTCTTC
CDR3 protein: CASSSGRYNEQFF

J gene: TRBJ1-2
D gene: .
clone size: .
V gene: TRBV7-8
CDR3 DNA: TGTGCCAGCAGCCCCGGCATCGAGTGGGGCTATGGCTACACCTTC
CDR3 protein: CASSPGIEWGYGYTF

J gene: TRBJ2-2
D gene: .
clone size: .
V gene: TRBV1
CDR3 DNA: TGCACCAGCAGCCAGGGGACTAGCGGGGACACCGGGGAGCTGTTTTTT
CDR3 protein: CTSSQGTSGDTGELFF

J gene: TRBJ2-5
D gene: .
clone size: few
V gene: TRBV30
CDR3 DNA: TGTGCCTGGAGTGTCTTTTCGGAGACCCAGTACTTC
CDR3 protein: CAWSVFSETQYF

J gene: TRBJ2-2
D gene: .
clone size: .
V gene: TRBV18
CDR3 DNA: TGTGCCAGCTCTCAGGAGTTCACCGGGGAGCTGTTTTTT
CDR3 protein: CASSQEFTGELFF